The 8 T cell receptor beta chains below were found in one sample sequenced in a study of Ad26.COV2.S vaccination and SARS-CoV-2 variants. TCRdb's copy holds only in-frame clones and misses some; the assay was immunoSEQ multiplex PCR. The sample contains more than 85,000 clones, roughly 80% of which appear only once. The sequencing here drew on peripheral blood, taken after recovery from COVID-19. These receptors came from a human donor who had recovered from COVID-19.

This rearrangement joins TRBV4-3 to TRBJ1-4; no definite D call. The CDR3 contains 14 residues. CDR1 is LGHNA, CDR2 YSLEER, per germline. Trimming left V 0 bases short and J 8 bases short, with 10 bases between. The CDR3 reads CASSQDPSREKLFF. CDR3 DNA: TGCGCCAGCAGCCAAGACCCGAGTCGGGAAAAACTGTTTTTT.

This clone was observed a few times. The chain employs TRBV6-6 and TRBJ1-1; no reliable D call. Trimming left V 2 bases short and J 8 bases short, with 12 bases between. CDR3 length equals 13 residues. Germline V gene lookup returns CDR1 MNHNY and CDR2 SVGAGI (reference sequence). The CDR3 DNA sequence: TGTGCCAGCAGTTACCCATCCACGGCGGAAGCTTTCTTT. Translating it yields CASSYPSTAEAFF.

This clone was counted once. V and J are TRBV6-1 and TRBJ1-6, with no clear D. Germline-derived CDR1 and CDR2 are MNHNS and SASEGT. CDR3 length: 10 residues. V was cut by 3 bases and J by 10 bases, with 1 base left in between. The CDR3 loop reads CASSESPLHF. In DNA, the CDR3 is TGTGCCAGCAGTGAGTCACCCCTCCACTTT.

V is TRBV24-1 and J is TRBJ1-2; possibly TRBD1 for D (5 bases). This CDR3 is 13 amino acids long. Trimming took off 4 bases at V and 2 bases at J, with 7 bases between the two ends. Per germline, CDR1 KGHDR and CDR2 SFDVKD. In DNA, the CDR3 is TGTGCCACCAGTGAACAGGCGAACTATGGCTACACCTTC. Protein product: CATSEQANYGYTF.

The chain is built from TRBV5-4 and TRBJ1-1, with a tentative D call TRBD1 (5 bases). Germline CDR1 reads SGHNT; CDR2 reads YYREEE (reference sequence). CDR3 size: 13 residues. V shed 2 bases and J shed 7 bases, with 12 bases lying between them. The CDR3 DNA reads TGTGCCAGCAGCTTTCTTGGTAGGGGTGAAGCTTTCTTT. Encoded protein: CASSFLGRGEAFF.

The CDR3 is CASRAGTAYEQYF. The CDR3 region has the DNA TGTGCCAGCCGCGCCGGGACGGCCTACGAGCAGTACTTC. This chain links TRBV28 with TRBJ2-7, with D perhaps matching TRBD1 or TRBD2 (5 bases each). Germline-derived CDR1 and CDR2 are MDHEN and SYDVKM. The ends were cut back, 8 bases at V and 2 bases at J, with 13 bases in the middle. The CDR3 contains 13 residues.

This clone was seen a few times. Other nucleotide sequences from this sample produce the same CDR3. The rearrangement uses TRBV4-1 and TRBJ2-7; 8 nucleotides line up with TRBD1. Germline CDR1 and CDR2: MGHRA and YSYEKL. CDR3 length: 14 residues. V was clipped by 4 bases and J by 3 bases; unmatched bases: 5. The CDR3 region is CASSPRTGSYEQYF. As DNA, the CDR3 is TGCGCCAGCAGCCCTAGGACAGGGAGCTACGAGCAGTACTTC.

The genes are TRBV3-1 (or the pseudogene TRBV3-2) and TRBJ1-3; D gene ambiguous. CDR1 LGHDT and CDR2 YNNKEL come from the germline V gene (reference sequence). This CDR3 has 15 amino acids. Trimming stripped 0 bases from V and 6 bases from J, with 12 bases between. CDR3 residues: CASSQDSRPENTIYF. CDR3 DNA sequence: TGTGCCAGCAGCCAAGACAGTCGGCCGGAAAACACCATATATTTT.